These 26 T cell receptor beta chains came from one sample sequenced in a study of cytomegalovirus exposure and HLA in healthy donors. PCR employed 60 Vbeta and 13 Jbeta primers. Sequencing was performed with immunoSEQ multiplex PCR; in TCRdb, only in-frame clones are kept and a portion is missing. The table records more than 95,000 clones, roughly 79% of them present only once. What was sequenced was PBMCs. These receptors were collected from a woman under 30 in good health and CMV-seronegative.

The V and J genes are TRBV5-4 and TRBJ1-4; 7 bases map to TRBD1. J gave up 3 bases and V 5 bases, and 10 bases lay outside the gene matches. This CDR3 is 16 amino acids long. Germline V lookup: CDR1 SGHNT, CDR2 YYREEE (reference sequence). This CDR3 is CASSRAGDRSNEKLFF. The CDR3 DNA reads TGTGCCAGCAGTCGGGCCGGGGACAGATCTAATGAAAAACTGTTTTTT.

This clone was counted between two and nine times. The J gene is TRBJ1-5, the V gene TRBV6-1; D unresolved. V lost 5 bases and J 2 bases, leaving 10 bases between the germline ends. In germline, CDR1 is MNHNS, CDR2 SASEGT. The CDR3 has 14 residues. Written as DNA, the CDR3 is TGTGCCAGCAGTCCTCAGGATGGCAATCAGCCCCAGCATTTT. It is translated as CASSPQDGNQPQHF.

The J gene is TRBJ1-2, the V gene TRBV30; 8 positions match TRBD1. The V gene end was trimmed by 7 bases and the J gene end by 4 bases; junction bases not matched to a gene: 14. The CDR3 runs 15 residues. Germline CDR1 and CDR2: GTSNPN and SVGIG (reference sequence). The CDR3 reads CASPRQGILSYGYTF. The CDR3 DNA reads as TGTGCCTCCCCCCGACAGGGGATCCTATCCTATGGCTACACCTTC.

V and J are TRBV28 and TRBJ1-6, with D perhaps matching TRBD1 (6 bases). CDR1 and CDR2 (germline): MDHEN, SYDVKM. This CDR3 contains 15 residues. The V gene lost 5 bases and the J gene lost 7 bases, with 15 bases spanning the gap. The CDR3 DNA reads as TGTGCCAGCAGTGAAGACAGGAACCGGAATTCACCCCTCCACTTT. Amino acids: CASSEDRNRNSPLHF.

The V call is TRBV9, the J call TRBJ1-4, with TRBD1 as a possible D gene (6 bases). Germline V lookup: CDR1 SGDLS, CDR2 YYNGEE. V was trimmed by 1 base and J by 3 bases, leaving 13 bases between them. The CDR3 is made up of 16 amino acids. CDR3 DNA sequence: TGTGCCAGCAGCGTAACTTCGGGGGGGCCTAATGAAAAACTGTTTTTT. It encodes CASSVTSGGPNEKLFF.

This clone was counted only a few times. The gene calls are TRBV30 and TRBJ1-2, with D maybe TRBD1 (5 bases). This CDR3 has 16 amino acids. CDR1 and CDR2 from the germline V gene are GTSNPN and SVGIG (reference sequence). Between the trimmed V and J ends, which lost 1 base and 6 bases, there was a span of 21 bases. The CDR3 loop is CAWSGGLGGSGDGYTF. The CDR3 DNA reads TGTGCCTGGAGTGGGGGCTTGGGGGGATCGGGTGATGGCTACACCTTC. Using reference TRBV30 and TRBJ1-2 for the parts outside the CDR3, the full variable domain is SQTIHQWPATLVQPVGSPLSLECTVEGTSNPNLYWYRQAAGRGLQLLFYSVGIGQISSEVPQNLSASRPQDRQFILSSKKLLLSDSGFYLCAWSGGLGGSGDGYTFGSGTRLTVV.

The chain uses TRBV4-1 and TRBJ2-2; 10 nucleotides align to TRBD1. The germline CDR1 and CDR2 sequences are MGHRA and YSYEKL. The CDR3 extends over 20 amino acids. Trimming took 0 bases from V and 6 from J; bases not matched to a gene: 16. In DNA form, the CDR3 reads TGCGCCAGCAGCCAAGACTCGGTATATACTGGGACAGGGGACCCCGGGGAGCTGTTTTTT. Translating it yields CASSQDSVYTGTGDPGELFF.

The chain uses TRBV5-1 and TRBJ1-5; D remains ambiguous. This CDR3 contains 14 residues. Trimming shortened V by 4 bases and J by 4 bases, and 12 bases separated the two germline ends. CDR1 SGHRS and CDR2 YFSETQ come from the germline V gene. The CDR3 spells CASSTVPGNQPQHF. The CDR3 DNA reads as TGCGCCAGCAGCACCGTACCGGGGAATCAGCCCCAGCATTTT.

This clone was seen only a few times. J is TRBJ2-3 and V is TRBV7-9, with 7 bases aligning to TRBD1. Germline CDR1 reads SEHNR; CDR2 reads FQNEAQ (reference sequence). With V trimmed by 1 base and J by 11 bases, 15 bases remained unmatched. The CDR3 covers 16 residues. The CDR3 here is CASSLVLGDRDIGQYF. The CDR3, as DNA: TGTGCCAGCAGCTTAGTTTTAGGAGACAGGGACATTGGGCAGTATTTT.

The J gene is TRBJ1-2, the V gene TRBV28, with 9 bases fitting TRBD1. The CDR3 runs to 13 residues. CDR1 and CDR2 (germline): MDHEN, SYDVKM. V trimming: 6 bases; J trimming: 3 bases; junction bases outside the gene matches: 2. For the CDR3, the DNA is TGTGCCAGCAGGGGACAGGGATACTATGGCTACACCTTC. Amino acids: CASRGQGYYGYTF.

This clone has more than one count but fewer than ten. V gene TRBV19 combines with J gene TRBJ1-5, with TRBD1 as a possible D gene (5 bases). This CDR3 has 14 amino acids. V was shortened by 11 bases and J by 2 bases, with 16 bases between the two germline ends. The germline V gene has CDR1 LNHDA and CDR2 SQIVND (reference sequence). The CDR3 coding sequence is TGTGCCGGAGGTTCGGGGGGAGGCAATCAGCCCCAGCATTTT. It is translated as CAGGSGGGNQPQHF.

This clone was detected a few times. This chain connects TRBV5-1 to TRBJ2-2; D uncertain. The germline V gene encodes CDR1 SGHRS and CDR2 YFSETQ. V gave up 0 bases and J gave up 5 bases, with 5 bases separating them. CDR3 length: 13 residues. The DNA of the CDR3 is TGCGCCAGCAGCTTGGTTGTAACCGGGGAGCTGTTTTTT. This sequence encodes CASSLVVTGELFF.

The chain uses TRBV11-1 and TRBJ2-3; D perhaps matches TRBD2 (5 bases). V dropped 3 bases and J dropped 2 bases, with 12 bases sitting between them. The germline V gene encodes CDR1 SGHAT and CDR2 FQDESV (reference sequence). The CDR3 extends over 15 amino acids. The CDR3 reads CASSFGVQHTDTQYF. The CDR3 coding sequence is TGTGCCAGCAGCTTCGGGGTCCAGCACACAGATACGCAGTATTTT.

The chain combines TRBV5-6 with TRBJ2-1; TRBD1 matches at 9 bases. There are 18 residues in the CDR3. V gave up 3 bases and J gave up 0 bases; unmatched junction bases: 10. Germline CDR1 is SGHDT and CDR2 is YYEEEE. The CDR3 spells CASSSYLGTGSSYNEQFF. In nucleotides, the CDR3 is TGTGCCAGCAGCTCGTACCTTGGGACAGGGAGCTCCTACAATGAGCAGTTCTTC.

The chain carries TRBV7-2 and TRBJ1-5; 10 bases align to TRBD1. In germline, CDR1 is SGHTA, CDR2 FQGNSA. The junction had 11 bases not matched to a gene; V was cut back by 2 bases and J by 4 bases. The CDR3 runs to 18 residues. CDR3 residues: CASSLRATGGWRNQPQHF. CDR3 nucleotide sequence: TGTGCCAGCAGCTTACGGGCGACAGGGGGCTGGAGGAATCAGCCCCAGCATTTT.

V usage is TRBV27 and J usage is TRBJ1-2; 7 bases fit TRBD1. This CDR3 contains 14 residues. Trimming cost V 4 bases and J 3 bases; bases outside gene matches: 5. Germline loops: CDR1 MNHEY, CDR2 SMNVEV (reference sequence). The CDR3 loop reads CASSSDRAYYGYTF. The DNA for the CDR3 is TGTGCCAGCAGTTCAGACAGGGCTTACTATGGCTACACCTTC.

This clone was seen a single time. The chain combines TRBV7-9 with TRBJ2-5; D remains unclear. V lost 1 base, J lost 2 bases, and 8 bases lay in between. The germline V gene encodes CDR1 SEHNR and CDR2 FQNEAQ (reference sequence). This CDR3 comprises 14 residues. CDR3 protein: CASSLGQSQETQYF. Written as DNA, the CDR3 is TGTGCCAGCAGCTTAGGGCAGTCACAAGAGACCCAGTACTTC.

This clone was observed a few times. The gene calls are TRBV30 and TRBJ2-2, with TRBD1 identical over 9 bases. The CDR3 is 17 amino acids. Germline CDR1 GTSNPN, CDR2 SVGIG (reference sequence). V lost 5 bases to trimming and J lost 0 bases; unmatched junction nucleotides: 10. The CDR3 protein is CAWGPDRGKPNTGELFF. The CDR3 nucleotides read TGTGCCTGGGGGCCGGACAGGGGCAAACCGAACACCGGGGAGCTGTTTTTT.

This clone was counted only a few times. The CDR3 coding sequence is TGTGCCAGCAGTTACGGGGGGATGGATGAAAAACTGTTTTTT. Its translation is CASSYGGMDEKLFF. This sequence joins TRBV6-5 and TRBJ1-4; possibly TRBD1 for D (5 bases). With 2 bases removed from V and 6 bases from J, the gap between germline ends came to 10 bases. This CDR3 comprises 14 residues. CDR1 is MNHEY, CDR2 SVGAGI, per germline.

This clone was detected once. The gene calls are TRBV11-1 and TRBJ2-5, with D uncertain. In germline, CDR1 is SGHAT, CDR2 FQDESV (reference sequence). Trimming stripped 2 bases from V and 4 bases from J, with 8 bases between. The CDR3 totals 13 residues. The CDR3 region has the DNA TGTGCCAGCAGCTTAAGAGGCTCAGAGACCCAGTACTTC. Translation gives CASSLRGSETQYF.

The chain is built from TRBV4-1 and TRBJ2-1; 9 nucleotides agree with TRBD2. Germline V gene data show CDR1 as MGHRA and CDR2 as YSYEKL. With 0 bases clipped from V and 2 bases from J, the junction kept 8 bases outside the gene matches. The length of the CDR3 is 18 residues. CDR3 loop: CASSQDRGGGAPYNEQFF. The DNA of the CDR3 is TGCGCCAGCAGCCAAGATAGGGGCGGGGGGGCACCCTACAATGAGCAGTTCTTC.

The chain joins TRBV2 to TRBJ2-2; 7 bases match TRBD2. CDR3 length: 15 amino acids. Losses at the gene ends were 6 bases for V and 0 bases for J; bases not matched to a gene: 4. Germline V lookup: CDR1 SNHLY, CDR2 FYNNEI. This CDR3 reads CASRVGTTNTGELFF. The CDR3, as DNA: TGTGCCAGCAGGGTCGGGACTACGAACACCGGGGAGCTGTTTTTT.

The gene calls are TRBV6-5 and TRBJ1-1; D gene uncertain. The ends were cut back, 2 bases at V and 1 base at J, with 14 bases in the middle. This CDR3 contains 16 residues. Germline V gene sequence: CDR1 MNHEY, CDR2 SVGAGI. The CDR3 nucleotides are TGTGCCAGCAGTTACGCGGGCCGTGGCGCGAACACTGAAGCTTTCTTT. It codes for CASSYAGRGANTEAFF.

The V and J genes are TRBV9 and TRBJ2-5; possible D gene TRBD2, 5 bases. Trimming took off 3 bases at V and 9 bases at J, with 30 bases between the two ends. Germline V CDR1 and CDR2: SGDLS, YYNGEE. The length of the CDR3 is 18 residues. The CDR3 protein is CASSAPPCRHPKRKAQYF. In DNA, the CDR3 is TGTGCCAGCAGCGCGCCTCCCTGTAGACACCCCAAGCGGAAGGCCCAGTACTTC.

The rearrangement links TRBV4-1 to TRBJ2-1; 8 bases agree with TRBD2. Germline V lookup: CDR1 MGHRA, CDR2 YSYEKL. The CDR3 extends over 12 amino acids. V shed 1 base, J shed 10 bases, and the junction held 0 bases outside the gene matches. CDR3 residues: CASSQAGGEQFF. In DNA form, the CDR3 reads TGCGCCAGCAGCCAAGCGGGGGGGGAGCAGTTCTTC.

V usage is TRBV20-1 and J usage is TRBJ2-4, with D uncertain. The CDR3 runs 10 residues. Germline assignment: CDR1 DFQATT and CDR2 SNEGSKA (reference sequence). The V and J ends lost 5 bases and 11 bases respectively, with 10 bases between them. The CDR3 coding sequence is TGCAGTGCTCTGACACAACTTCAGTACTTC. This encodes CSALTQLQYF.